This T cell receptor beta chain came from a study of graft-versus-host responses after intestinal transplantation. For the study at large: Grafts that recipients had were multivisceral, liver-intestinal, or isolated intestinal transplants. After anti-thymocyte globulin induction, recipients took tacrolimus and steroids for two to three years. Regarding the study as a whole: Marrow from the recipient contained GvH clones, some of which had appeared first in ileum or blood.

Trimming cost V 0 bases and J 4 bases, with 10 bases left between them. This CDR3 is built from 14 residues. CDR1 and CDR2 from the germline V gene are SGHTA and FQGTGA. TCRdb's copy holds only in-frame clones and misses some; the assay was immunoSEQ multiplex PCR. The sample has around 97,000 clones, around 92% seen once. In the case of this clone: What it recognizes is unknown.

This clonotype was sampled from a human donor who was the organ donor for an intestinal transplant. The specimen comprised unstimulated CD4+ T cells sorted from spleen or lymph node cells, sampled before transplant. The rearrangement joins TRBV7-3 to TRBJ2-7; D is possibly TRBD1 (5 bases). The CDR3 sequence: CASSLTGDSYEQYF. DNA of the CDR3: TGTGCCAGCAGCTTAACAGGGGATTCGTACGAGCAGTACTTC.